The 25 T cell receptor beta chains presented below share a single source sample, sequenced in a study of cytomegalovirus exposure and HLA in healthy donors. Vbeta (60) and Jbeta (13) primers were used in the PCR. Method: immunoSEQ multiplex PCR; TCRdb's copy keeps in-frame clones and lacks some. This sample carries approximately 140,000 clones, roughly four fifths of them seen once, and the ten largest clones take around 2%. Material for sequencing was PBMCs. Receptors were obtained from a woman aged 50 to 60 in good health and CMV-seronegative.

This clone was picked up one time. The CDR3, as DNA: TGTGCCAGCAGCAACCGACAGGGCCACGAGCAGTACGTC. This codes for CASSNRQGHEQYV. The chain is built from TRBV11-3 and TRBJ2-7; 7 bases match TRBD1. Germline CDR1 reads SGHNT; CDR2 reads YENEEA. Trimming took 5 bases from V and 5 from J; bases not matched to a gene: 6. This CDR3 region has 13 residues.

V and J are TRBV7-8 and TRBJ1-1; D not certain. Germline lookup yields CDR1 SGHVS and CDR2 FQNEAQ. The CDR3 extends over 12 amino acids. V was clipped by 0 bases and J by 8 bases, with 7 bases between them. As DNA, the CDR3 is TGTGCCAGCAGCTTAGCGAGTAGAGAAGCTTTCTTT. Protein product: CASSLASREAFF.

This clone turned up a few times. The V gene is TRBV6-1, the J gene TRBJ2-2; 7 bases align to TRBD1. The CDR3 runs 15 residues. CDR1 and CDR2 (germline): MNHNS, SASEGT. J gave up 4 bases and V 7 bases, and 9 bases lay outside the gene matches. The CDR3 DNA sequence: TGTGCCAGCATTATACAGGGGTGGGGCACCGGGGAGCTGTTTTTT. It specifies CASIIQGWGTGELFF.

The table lists this clone with a count of one. The V call is TRBV19, the J call TRBJ1-1; D call uncertain. V lost 5 bases, J lost 9 bases, and 13 bases lay in between. The CDR3 runs 12 residues. CDR1 is LNHDA, CDR2 SQIVND, per germline (reference sequence). The CDR3 DNA reads as TGTGCCAGTAGTTCGCCGGGTCCTCAAGCTTTCTTT. Translated, it gives CASSSPGPQAFF. The full variable domain, its missing parts supplied by reference TRBV19 and TRBJ1-1, is DGGITQSPKYLFRKEGQNVTLSCEQNLNHDAMYWYRQDPGQGLRLIYYSQIVNDFQKGDIAEGYSVSREKKESFPLTVTSAQKNPTAFYLCASSSPGPQAFFGQGTRLTVV.

V is TRBV29-1 and J is TRBJ2-7, with TRBD1 as a possible D gene (6 bases). Germline-derived CDR1 and CDR2 are SQVTM and ANQGSEA. Trimming took 2 bases from V and 2 from J, leaving 19 bases between them. The CDR3 has 16 amino acids. CDR3 sequence reads: CSVELPGDLRPYEQYF. CDR3 DNA: TGCAGCGTTGAATTACCAGGGGACCTCCGACCCTACGAGCAGTACTTC.

The chain combines TRBV4-3 with TRBJ2-1; 7 bases are a match to TRBD2. This CDR3 region has 16 residues. The trim removed 0 bases at V and 1 base at J, leaving 3 bases unmatched. CDR1 is LGHNA and CDR2 is YSLEER in the germline V gene. The CDR3 region is CASSQDGGGSYNEQFF. Written as DNA, the CDR3 is TGCGCCAGCAGCCAAGATGGCGGGGGTTCCTACAATGAGCAGTTCTTC.

The rearrangement uses TRBV19 and TRBJ2-7; a possible D gene is TRBD2 (6 bases). Germline-derived CDR1 and CDR2 are LNHDA and SQIVND (reference sequence). V was cut by 6 bases and J by 3 bases, with 15 bases left in between. The CDR3 contains 14 residues. The CDR3 sequence: CASSRGGPLYEQYF. The CDR3 DNA reads TGTGCCAGTAGCCGAGGAGGGCCTCTCTACGAGCAGTACTTC.

The J gene is TRBJ1-1, the V gene TRBV10-3, with TRBD1 identical over 7 bases. The CDR3 has 13 residues. Germline values: CDR1 ENHRY, CDR2 SYGVKD. The V and J ends lost 4 bases and 3 bases, in that order; junction bases with no gene match: 2. The CDR3 region is CAISATGDTEAFF. The DNA of the CDR3 is TGTGCCATCAGTGCTACAGGGGACACTGAAGCTTTCTTT.

This clone occurred a few times. The chain employs TRBV4-1 and TRBJ2-7; D unresolved. Germline CDR1 is MGHRA and CDR2 is YSYEKL. V dropped 0 bases and J dropped 2 bases, with 8 bases sitting between them. The CDR3 has 14 amino acids. CDR3 bases: TGCGCCAGCAGCCAAGATCCCGGAGCCTACGAGCAGTACTTC. It codes for CASSQDPGAYEQYF.

V and J are TRBV7-8 and TRBJ2-3; D ambiguous. Germline V gene sequence: CDR1 SGHVS, CDR2 FQNEAQ. The CDR3 totals 13 residues. V shed 2 bases and J shed 2 bases, with 5 bases lying between them. CDR3 bases: TGTGCCAGCAGCTTAAGCGTCACAGATACGCAGTATTTT. As protein: CASSLSVTDTQYF.

The rearrangement joins TRBV13 to TRBJ2-1; 11 nucleotides align to TRBD2. There are 20 residues in the CDR3. Germline-derived CDR1 and CDR2 are PRHDT and FYEKMQ (reference sequence). V lost 5 bases to trimming and J lost 3 bases; unmatched junction nucleotides: 18. The CDR3 is CASSPTPGTSGLGYYNEQFF. Written as DNA, the CDR3 is TGTGCCAGCAGCCCGACACCGGGGACTAGCGGCCTCGGGTACTACAATGAGCAGTTCTTC.

This chain links TRBV7-9 with TRBJ2-5; TRBD1 matches at 9 bases. Germline lookup yields CDR1 SEHNR and CDR2 FQNEAQ (reference sequence). This CDR3 contains 14 residues. Losses at the gene ends were 3 bases for V and 5 bases for J; bases not matched to a gene: 4. Here the CDR3 reads CASSFGTGWETQYF. CDR3 DNA sequence: TGTGCCAGCAGCTTCGGGACAGGGTGGGAGACCCAGTACTTC.

The V call is TRBV7-2, the J call TRBJ2-3, with 9 nucleotides matching TRBD1. The CDR3 runs to 15 residues. Germline CDR1 and CDR2: SGHTA and FQGNSA. Trimming removed 2 bases from V and 2 bases from J; junction bases left unmatched: 2. The CDR3 nucleotides read TGTGCCAGCAGCTTAACAGGGGGCTTCACAGATACGCAGTATTTT. The encoded protein is CASSLTGGFTDTQYF.

The chain recombines TRBV11-3 with TRBJ1-1; possibly TRBD1 for D (5 bases). CDR3 length: 11 amino acids. Trimming took off 5 bases at V and 5 bases at J, with 6 bases between the two ends. Germline V CDR1 and CDR2: SGHNT, YENEEA. The CDR3 spells CASSQGTEAFF. Written as DNA, the CDR3 is TGTGCCAGCAGCCAGGGAACTGAAGCTTTCTTT.

The chain carries TRBV7-2 and TRBJ2-1; 9 bases agree with TRBD2. The CDR3 covers 16 residues. V shed 7 bases and J 7 bases; nucleotides not matched to a gene: 14. Germline V lookup: CDR1 SGHTA, CDR2 FQGNSA. CDR3 loop: CASKPGAGGPVNEQFF. The CDR3 coding sequence is TGTGCCAGCAAACCTGGGGCGGGAGGGCCCGTGAATGAGCAGTTCTTC. The variable domain in full, completed from reference TRBV7-2 and TRBJ2-1, reads GAGVSQSPSNKVTEKGKDVELRCDPISGHTALYWYRQSLGQGLEFLIYFQGNSAPDKSGLPSDRFSAERTGGSVSTLTIQRTQQEDSAVYLCASKPGAGGPVNEQFFGPGTRLTVL.

This chain uses TRBV6-1 with TRBJ1-1; D is perhaps TRBD1 (5 bases). CDR3 length equals 14 residues. The V end was cut by 7 bases, the J end by 0 bases, with 12 bases between. The V gene's germline CDR1 is MNHNS and CDR2 SASEGT. CDR3 region: CASTAGHLNTEAFF. The CDR3 coding sequence is TGTGCCAGCACCGCCGGACATCTGAACACTGAAGCTTTCTTT.

The genes are TRBV7-3 and TRBJ2-7, with D perhaps TRBD2 (6 bases). Trimming shortened V by 4 bases and J by 6 bases, and 16 bases separated the two germline ends. CDR1 SGHTA and CDR2 FQGTGA come from the germline V gene. This CDR3 is built from 14 residues. DNA for the CDR3: TGTGCCAGCAGCTCTAGCGCGGGCAGTTCCGAGCAGTACTTC. As protein: CASSSSAGSSEQYF.

This sequence joins TRBV2 and TRBJ2-1; TRBD2 matches 7 bases. The CDR3 has 14 residues. CDR1 and CDR2 (germline): SNHLY, FYNNEI. V gave up 3 bases and J gave up 7 bases; unmatched junction bases: 6. In nucleotides, the CDR3 is TGTGCCAGCAGTGAGTGGTCGGGGGGTAATGAGCAGTTCTTC. It translates to CASSEWSGGNEQFF.

The V and J genes are TRBV7-2 and TRBJ2-1; 8 bases align to TRBD2. The CDR3 has 19 amino acids. J was trimmed by 4 bases and V by 1 base; bases with no gene match: 15. Germline-derived CDR1 and CDR2 are SGHTA and FQGNSA. The CDR3 spells CASSLGVSGGTGPYNEQFF. The CDR3 bases are TGTGCCAGCAGCTTAGGTGTGTCGGGGGGGACTGGCCCATACAATGAGCAGTTCTTC.

This chain joins TRBV4-2 and TRBJ2-5, with a tentative D call TRBD2 (6 bases). The CDR3 length is 17 residues. The ends were cut back, 0 bases at V and 2 bases at J, with 16 bases in the middle. The V gene's germline CDR1 is LGHNA and CDR2 YNFKEQ. The CDR3 DNA reads TGTGCCAGCAGCCAAGAAGAACCTAGCGCACCTCAAGAGACCCAGTACTTC. Translating it yields CASSQEEPSAPQETQYF.

The V and J genes are TRBV6-6 and TRBJ1-5; D possibly corresponds to TRBD1 (6 bases). Germline V gives CDR1 MNHNY, CDR2 SVGAGI (reference sequence). The CDR3 runs to 16 residues. With 0 bases removed from V and 3 bases from J, the gap between germline ends came to 12 bases. CDR3 nucleotides: TGTGCCAGCAGTTACTCACGCGACAGGTACAATCAGCCCCAGCATTTT. It encodes CASSYSRDRYNQPQHF.

The chain joins TRBV10-1 to TRBJ1-1, with D maybe TRBD1 (5 bases). Germline CDR1 reads WNHNN; CDR2 reads SYGVQD (reference sequence). The CDR3 is made up of 14 amino acids. V gave up 0 bases and J gave up 4 bases, with 9 bases separating them. The CDR3 DNA follows: TGCGCCAGCAGTGAGTCGCGGGGGGGCACTGAAGCTTTCTTT. It encodes CASSESRGGTEAFF.

The CDR3 DNA reads TGTGCCAGCAGTAGCGGTTGGGGTGTCGTCGAGCAGCCCCAGCATTTT. This codes for CASSSGWGVVEQPQHF. This chain links TRBV7-2 with TRBJ1-5; the D is unclear. V was pared by 6 bases and J by 7 bases, with 22 bases between. The CDR3 length is 16 residues. Germline values: CDR1 SGHTA, CDR2 FQGNSA. The complete variable domain, with remaining parts taken from reference TRBV7-2 and TRBJ1-5, reads GAGVSQSPSNKVTEKGKDVELRCDPISGHTALYWYRQSLGQGLEFLIYFQGNSAPDKSGLPSDRFSAERTGGSVSTLTIQRTQQEDSAVYLCASSSGWGVVEQPQHFGDGTRLSIL.

This clone has only a few counts. The chain joins TRBV12-2 to TRBJ2-7; the table's D call, TRBD2, was not checked against the DNA. TRBV12-2 has pseudogene status. The CDR3 covers 21 residues. The CDR3 DNA is TGTGCAAGTCGCTCTCCCAAAATGCACAGAAGCGGGAGAGGATACTCCTACGAGCAGTACGTC. Protein sequence: CASRSPKMHRSGRGYSYEQYV.

This clone has more than one count but fewer than ten. The rearrangement joins TRBV4-2 to TRBJ1-5; D gene unclear. The V end lost 2 bases, the J end lost 6 bases, and 8 bases lay between the germline ends. The CDR3 has 13 amino acids. Germline V CDR1 and CDR2: LGHNA, YNFKEQ. The CDR3 loop is CASSQKRLQPQHF. The DNA of the CDR3 is TGTGCCAGCAGCCAAAAGAGGCTTCAGCCCCAGCATTTT.